The clone carrying this TCR beta chain was found a few times. Its cognate antigen is unknown. The entry originates in a study of cytomegalovirus exposure and HLA in healthy donors. General observations from the study: A later analysis showed that HLA-associated TCR beta chains had undergone more clonal expansion than equally common others. Later on, a genetic analysis was performed. It linked a missense variant in DCLRE1C with V- and J-gene trimming of TCR beta. The study recorded over 150 TCR beta chains that were cytomegalovirus-associated.

Germline-derived CDR1 and CDR2 are LNHDA and SQIVND (reference sequence). J was trimmed by 7 bases and V by 5 bases; bases with no gene match: 3. The CDR3 extends over 14 amino acids. The PCR employed 60 Vbeta primers together with 13 Jbeta primers. TCRdb's table, derived via immunoSEQ multiplex PCR, lists solely in-frame clones and lacks some. The sample has about 150,000 clones; 79% are singletons. The specimen sequenced was PBMCs. The TCR was taken from a male donor in good health and CMV-seronegative. The chain employs TRBV19 and TRBJ2-1; 12 nucleotides agree with TRBD2. The DNA of the CDR3 is TGTGCCAGTAGTCCCGGACTAGCGGGGAATGAGCAGTTCTTC. The encoded protein is CASSPGLAGNEQFF.